This TCR beta chain is drawn from a study of T-cell reconstitution after alpha-beta-depleted transplantation in children (dated by TCRdb to 2015 to 2016). Broadly, across the study: Using TCR repertoire profiling, the study followed T-cell immune reconstitution in a quantitative way in children after TCRalphabeta/CD19-depleted allogeneic hematopoietic cell transplantation. Study-wide conclusions, independent of this receptor: In some patients, the high TCRbeta diversity seen at day 60 was put down to recipient T cells and intrathymic progenitors that had survived conditioning. The apparently early alphabetaT-cell count recovery about two months after transplant was reportedly dependent on only several hundred rapidly expanded clones derived from non-depleted graft cells. Over subsequent months, a decline in hyperexpanded clone frequencies was noted, and after one year, T-cell counts and TCRbeta diversity were mostly ascribed to newly produced T cells.

This clonotype was picked up a small number of times. No antigen is known for it. The record has no base qualities; no much larger clone is one base away. Receptor libraries were prepared by PCR. TCRdb lists the instrument as Illumina HiSeq 2500. Molecular barcoding was employed in the preparation of TCR libraries, with unique molecular identifiers being used to normalize TCRbeta repertoire quantification. TCRdb applied fastp at Q25 and MiXCR to the public reads, then kept only in-frame beta chains. When rows share a CDR3 protein, they turn into one entry using the most common DNA and genes. This sample holds 500,000 to 650,000 distinct CDR3 sequences; 9.5% to 12% were observed only once. The ten largest clones take up 12% to 15% of the sample. The germline V gene supplies CDR1 KGHSH and CDR2 LQKENI. Spanning cysteine to phenylalanine, the CDR3 consists of 15 amino acids. This entry keeps only the CDR3 DNA: 45 bases, framed from base 1. Cut back by 0 bases and 4 bases, the V and J ends lie 12 bases apart.

What this sample's treatment or condition label stands for: allogeneic hematopoietic cell transplantation with graft depleted of TCRalphabeta T cells and CD19 B cells. TCRalphabeta/CD19-depleted allogeneic hematopoietic cell grafts were given to the transplant recipients, all of whom were children. This TCR was recovered from a female patient aged 2-15 years who had a stem cell transplant for aplastic anemia, so the T cells may come from the graft donor. The specimen was PBMCs, mostly from graft donor cells, collected 180 days after TCRalphabeta/CD19-depleted stem cell transplant. This chain joins TRBV18 to TRBJ1-1; TRBD1 is possibly the D segment (5 matching bases). The CDR3 region has the sequence CASSPPSGGVTEAFF. The DNA sequence is given as TGTGCCAGCTCACCACCGTCGGGGGGGGTCACTGAAGCTTTCTTT.